Listed here is a single T cell receptor beta chain. What it binds is not known. This sample is drawn from a study of vaccination effects on CD4 cells after COVID-19. Trimming took off 6 bases at V and 0 bases at J, with 11 bases between the two ends. CDR3 size: 14 residues. From germline, CDR1 is LNHDA and CDR2 SQIVND (reference sequence). ViraFEST expansion of antigen-specific CD4+ T cells with viral peptide pools preceded sequencing. It was after around 10 days of culture that CD4+ T cells were isolated. Having tested negative for nucleocapsid antibodies, the vaccine recipients showed no prior SARS-CoV-2 infection. Here immunoSEQ multiplex PCR was the method, and the copy in TCRdb shows in-frame clones only, minus some. The table includes about 73,000 clones, 65% to 80% detected once.

The V and J genes are TRBV19 and TRBJ1-1; D is unresolved. The sequence came from a human donor who received a COVID-19 vaccine. The sequencing used CD4+ T cells from PBMCs cultured with HCoV-NL63 spike peptides, collected before COVID-19 vaccination. CDR3: CASRLGRMNTEAFF. CDR3 DNA: TGTGCCAGTAGACTCGGCCGCATGAACACTGAAGCTTTCTTT. Filled out from reference TRBV19 and TRBJ1-1, the complete variable domain reads DGGITQSPKYLFRKEGQNVTLSCEQNLNHDAMYWYRQDPGQGLRLIYYSQIVNDFQKGDIAEGYSVSREKKESFPLTVTSAQKNPTAFYLCASRLGRMNTEAFFGQGTRLTVV.